The entry below describes one T cell receptor (beta chain). Its antigen remains unidentified. Nothing much larger sits one base from this clone, and base qualities are not available. Trimming removed 4 bases from V and 2 bases from J; the gene matches leave 9 bases unexplained. The cysteine opens and the phenylalanine closes a CDR3 of 16 amino acids. Only the CDR3 DNA is retained, 48 bases long and in frame from the first base. CDR1 MNHNS and CDR2 SASEGT are derived from the germline V gene. This record belongs to a study of shared clonotypes between healthy human individuals (dated by TCRdb to between 2020 and 2021). For the study in its entirety: A couple of women and a few men aged 18 to 49 years were included in the cohort. Per donor, three plates each were used for CD4 naive and CD4 memory, two for CD8 naive, and one for CD8 memory. To estimate repertoire size and how much clonotype sharing occurs between individuals, the study deeply sequenced the blood TCR repertoires of roughly 5 healthy adults. To increase sequencing depth and limit assay-specific biases, TCR repertoire library preparation and sequencing were carried out by different laboratories using diverse techniques. Leukapheresis yielded between about 0.94 and 9 billion PBMCs per donor. Study-wide findings and limitations: The genetic and exposure-history diversity represented was limited by the small number of donors. Compared with non-shared clonotypes, the clonotypes found in all four sorted-subset donors had higher generation probabilities. Incomplete sequencing was indicated by rarefaction of sorted-subset datasets, despite the large sequencing depth. Naive subsets generally had larger estimated clonotype richness than memory subsets did. Pairwise subsampling led to the expectation that sequencing depth would affect the degree of clonotype sharing among donors. Sampling was limited to blood, and TCR repertoires in tissue likely differ from TCR repertoires in blood. Sharing across a few donors was observed for around 5% of naive CD4, 3.5% of naive CD8, 2.3% of memory CD4, and roughly 0.4% of memory CD8 clonotypes.

For the CD8 naive samples, CD45RO-negative cells were positively selected for CCR7, yielding a CD45RA+CCR7+ population from which TemRA cells were excluded. The donors were healthy, HIV-negative adults with no recently reported acute infections or vaccinations. Only Caucasian adults living in Nashville, Tennessee, USA were represented among the donors. Blood was collected by leukapheresis, and PBMCs were isolated by Ficoll-Histopaque density gradient centrifugation and then cryopreserved in liquid nitrogen vapor phase. Purity and quantity of every magnetically sorted T cell population were checked by analytical flow cytometry. From each sorted fraction, genomic DNA was isolated and quantified by UV absorbance on a Nanodrop 2000c. TCR CDR3 regions were amplified from genomic DNA by multiplex PCR using the deep immunoSEQ assay. Genomic DNA extracted from each cell subset was distributed evenly over all wells of several immunoSEQ 96-well plates, and each plate served as one replicate. For sorted subsets, each replicate PCR was loaded with roughly 0.2 ug genomic DNA, equivalent to 25,000 to 35,000 T cell genomes. The purified libraries were quantified using a Qubit 3.0 fluorometer, sized with a Bioanalyzer 2100, and then quantified again using the KAPA Library Quantification kit. Every immunoSEQ 96-well plate was sequenced on a separate single-read 150-cycle Illumina NextSeq 550 flow cell. Per the source publication's procedure: Because only junctional sequences without quality scores were contained in the immunoSEQ output, filtering matching that applied to full-length reads could not be performed. To assign V/J genes and CDR3, sequences were annotated against IMGT germline references using PyIR, a Python wrapper for IgBLAST v1.9. Reads were removed for weak V/J assignments (E-value above 1e-6), missing CDR3, stop codons, out-of-frame junctions, or ambiguous translated residues. V3J clonotypes were defined as sequences sharing the same inferred V gene, J gene, and CDR3 amino acid sequence. Percentage overlap between repertoires was calculated by dividing the number of shared unique clonotypes by the size of the smaller repertoire. Repertoire richness was assessed with RTK rarefaction, the Chao1 estimator, and Recon v2.1 estimates of unobserved clonotypes. Generation probabilities were computed with OLGA for all TCRbeta clonotypes obtained by the gDNA method from several donors. The source is immuneACCESS, and TCRdb retained only in-frame sequences with V and J called. Part of the clones is not carried over; for the studies checked, unresolved V genes explain less than half of this, and the remainder is unexplained. That table supplies the V and J calls and clone size; D and trimming were determined from the DNA. Within this sample are about 2.1 million clones, with over 85% of them counted one time only. The ten largest account for about 1.7% of the sample.

This receptor chain uses TRBV6-1 and TRBJ2-3, and 7 bases in between align with TRBD2. The sequence derives from a young man in good health. Some clones in this sample may be carry-over from other donors' samples. The sample comprised naive CD8+ T cells from PBMCs. The cell subset or site label corresponds to: CD45RA+CCR7+. The nucleotide sequence reads as follows: TGTGCCAGCAGTGCAACTAGCGCCTGGAACACAGATACGCAGTATTTT. Translation gives CASSATSAWNTDTQYF.